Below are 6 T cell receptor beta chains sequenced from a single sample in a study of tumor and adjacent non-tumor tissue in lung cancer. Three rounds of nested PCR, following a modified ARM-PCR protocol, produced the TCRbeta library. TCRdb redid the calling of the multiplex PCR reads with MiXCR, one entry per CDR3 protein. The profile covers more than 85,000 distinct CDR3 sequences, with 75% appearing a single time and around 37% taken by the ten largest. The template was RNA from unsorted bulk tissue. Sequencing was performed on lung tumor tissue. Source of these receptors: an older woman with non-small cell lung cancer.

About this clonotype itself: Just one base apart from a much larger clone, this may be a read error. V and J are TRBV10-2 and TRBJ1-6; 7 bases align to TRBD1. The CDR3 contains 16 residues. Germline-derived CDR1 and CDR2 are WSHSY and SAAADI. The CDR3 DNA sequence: TGCACCAGCAGTGACTACATGACAGGGTTTGATTCACCCCTCCACTTT. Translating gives CTSSDYMTGFDSPLHF.

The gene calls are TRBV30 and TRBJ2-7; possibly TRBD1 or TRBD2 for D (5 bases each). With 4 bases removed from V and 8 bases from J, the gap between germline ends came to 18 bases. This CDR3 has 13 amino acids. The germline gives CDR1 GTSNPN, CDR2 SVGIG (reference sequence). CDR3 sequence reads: CAWNWGGLGKQYF. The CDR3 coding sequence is TGTGCCTGGAACTGGGGCGGGTTAGGGAAGCAGTACTTC.

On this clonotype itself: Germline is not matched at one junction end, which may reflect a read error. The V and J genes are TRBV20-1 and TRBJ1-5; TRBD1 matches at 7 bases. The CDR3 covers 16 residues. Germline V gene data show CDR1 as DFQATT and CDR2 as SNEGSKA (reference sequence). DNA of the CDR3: TGTAGTGCGGGTGGGACAGACCGGCCGATCAATCAGCCCCAGCATTTT. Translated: CSAGGTDRPINQPQHF.

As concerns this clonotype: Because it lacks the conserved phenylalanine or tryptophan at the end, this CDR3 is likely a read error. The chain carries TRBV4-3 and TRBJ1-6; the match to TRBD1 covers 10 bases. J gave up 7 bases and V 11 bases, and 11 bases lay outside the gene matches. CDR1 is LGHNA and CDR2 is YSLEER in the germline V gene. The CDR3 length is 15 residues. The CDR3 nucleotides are TGCGCCTGCATCCCCGGGGACAGGGGAAATTCACCCCTCCACATT. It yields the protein CACIPGDRGNSPLHI.

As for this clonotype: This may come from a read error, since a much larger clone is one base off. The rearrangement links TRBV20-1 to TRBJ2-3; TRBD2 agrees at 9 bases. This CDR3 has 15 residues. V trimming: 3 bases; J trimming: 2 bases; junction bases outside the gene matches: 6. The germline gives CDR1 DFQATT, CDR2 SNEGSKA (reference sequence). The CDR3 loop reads CSASWGLASTDTQYF. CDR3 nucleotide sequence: TGCAGTGCTAGTTGGGGACTAGCTTCCACAGATACGCAGTATTTT.

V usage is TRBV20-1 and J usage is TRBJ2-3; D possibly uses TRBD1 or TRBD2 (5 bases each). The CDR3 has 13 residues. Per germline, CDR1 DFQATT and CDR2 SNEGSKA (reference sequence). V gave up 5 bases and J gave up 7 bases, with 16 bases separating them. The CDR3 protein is CSAGDAVLNTQYF. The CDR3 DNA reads TGCAGTGCTGGGGACGCAGTTCTAAATACGCAGTATTTT.